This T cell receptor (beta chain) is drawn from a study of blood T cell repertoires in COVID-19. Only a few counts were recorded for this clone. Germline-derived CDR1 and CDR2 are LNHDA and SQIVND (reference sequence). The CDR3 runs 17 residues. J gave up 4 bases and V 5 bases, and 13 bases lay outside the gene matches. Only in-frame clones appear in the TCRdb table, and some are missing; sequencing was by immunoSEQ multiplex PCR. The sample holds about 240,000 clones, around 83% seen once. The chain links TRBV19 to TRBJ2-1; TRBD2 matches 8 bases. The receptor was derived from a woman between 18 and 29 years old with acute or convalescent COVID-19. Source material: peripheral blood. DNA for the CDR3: TGTGCCAGTAGTGGACGCCTAAATAGCGGGATTTACAATGAGCAGTTCTTC. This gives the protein CASSGRLNSGIYNEQFF.